The 5 T cell receptor beta chains below were found in one sample sequenced in a study of radiation and T cells in renal cell carcinoma (TCRdb year 2020). To prepare the library, the immunoSEQ multiplex PCR assay was applied. The immuneACCESS repertoire file appears here via TCRdb, limited to in-frame rearrangements. These files lack a portion of the clones; in checked studies, under half of the deficit traces to unresolved V genes, and the cause of the others is not known. This sample has 150,000 to 190,000 clones in its table, and about 91% of those were observed once. 10% to 15% of the sample belongs to the ten largest clones. The time point label corresponds to: blood 2 weeks post-SBRT. This specimen's treatment or condition label, per the study, means: 15 Gy SBRT to primary tumor, nephrectomy 4 weeks later. The specimen was blood, collected from a patient whose treatment included radiotherapy and nephrectomy. The receptors derive from a woman aged 50 to 60 with renal cell carcinoma.

The CDR3 nucleotides read TGTGCCACTAGGGCGAGGGCTAGCGGGGCTAGTGGAACAGATACGCAGTATTTT. Encoded protein: CATRARASGASGTDTQYF. The chain combines TRBV19 with TRBJ2-3, with 9 nucleotides matching TRBD2. This CDR3 spans 18 amino acids. Germline CDR1 reads LNHDA; CDR2 reads SQIVND (reference sequence). V was pared by 10 bases and J by 3 bases, with 20 bases of the junction left unmatched.

The sample holds one count of this clone. The rearrangement joins TRBV6-1 to TRBJ1-2, with D tentatively TRBD1 (5 bases). The CDR3 has 15 residues. With 1 base removed from V and 5 bases from J, the gap between germline ends came to 14 bases. Germline CDR1 and CDR2: MNHNS and SASEGT. This chain's CDR3 is CASSEGGGGGYGYTF. In DNA form, the CDR3 reads TGTGCCAGCAGTGAAGGTGGGGGTGGTGGATATGGCTACACCTTC.

This chain links TRBV11-3 with TRBJ2-1; D is perhaps TRBD2 (5 bases). Trimming left V 1 base short and J 10 bases short, with 20 bases between. CDR1 SGHNT and CDR2 YENEEA come from the germline V gene. The CDR3 has 16 amino acids. This CDR3 is CASSLVSGSGDAEQFF. Written as DNA, the CDR3 is TGTGCCAGCAGCTTAGTAAGCGGCTCGGGTGATGCGGAGCAGTTCTTC. Variable domain in full (rest from reference TRBV11-3 and TRBJ2-1): EAGVVQSPRYKIIEKKQPVAFWCNPISGHNTLYWYLQNLGQGPELLIRYENEEAVDDSQLPKDRFSAERLKGVDSTLKIQPAELGDSAVYLCASSLVSGSGDAEQFFGPGTRLTVL.

V gene TRBV5-5 combines with J gene TRBJ1-6; D is possibly TRBD1 (6 bases). Trimming removed 6 bases from V and 7 bases from J, with 14 bases in between. CDR3 length: 14 residues. Germline values: CDR1 SGHKS, CDR2 YYEKEE (reference sequence). CDR3 sequence: CASILGQSNSPLHF. The DNA for the CDR3 is TGTGCCAGCATCTTAGGACAGTCGAATTCACCCCTCCACTTT.

This clone was seen more than once but under ten times. The chain is built from TRBV19 and TRBJ1-3; D unresolved. Deletions cut 7 bases from V and 0 bases from J, with 13 bases between. This CDR3 has 15 amino acids. Germline CDR1 LNHDA, CDR2 SQIVND (reference sequence). CDR3 loop: CASTLGRTSGNTIYF. CDR3 coding DNA: TGTGCCAGTACCCTTGGACGGACCTCTGGAAACACCATATATTTT.